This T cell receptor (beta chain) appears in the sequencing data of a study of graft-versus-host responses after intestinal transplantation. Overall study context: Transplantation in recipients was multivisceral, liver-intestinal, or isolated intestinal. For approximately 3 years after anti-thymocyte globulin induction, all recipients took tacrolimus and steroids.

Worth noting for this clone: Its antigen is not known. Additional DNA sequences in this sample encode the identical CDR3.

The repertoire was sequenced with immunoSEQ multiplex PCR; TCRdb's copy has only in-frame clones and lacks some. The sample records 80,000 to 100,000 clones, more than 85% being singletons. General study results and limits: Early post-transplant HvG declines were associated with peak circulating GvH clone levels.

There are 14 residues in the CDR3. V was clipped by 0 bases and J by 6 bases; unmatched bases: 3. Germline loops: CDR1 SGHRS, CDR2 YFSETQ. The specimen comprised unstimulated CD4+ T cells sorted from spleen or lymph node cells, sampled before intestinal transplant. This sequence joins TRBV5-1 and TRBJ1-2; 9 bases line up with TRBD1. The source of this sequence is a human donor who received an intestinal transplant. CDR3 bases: TGCGCCAGCAGCTTGGTACAGGGGGCTGATGGCTACACCTTC. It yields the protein CASSLVQGADGYTF.